Listed below are T cell receptor beta chains from one sample, sequenced in a study of cytomegalovirus exposure and HLA in healthy donors. Method: immunoSEQ multiplex PCR; TCRdb's copy keeps in-frame clones and lacks some. The profile shows roughly 200,000 clones, around 73% of them singletons. Sequencing was performed on PBMCs. These TCRs come from a woman aged 25 to 39 in good health and CMV-seronegative. Each CDR3 is given with its conserved first and last residue. D genes are given only for firm matches. Size is omitted from some rows. Given values are once, few, many or a class for expanded clones.

>NA|TRBV9|TRBJ2-1|NA
CASSVVADYNEQFF
TGTGCCAGCAGCGTAGTCGCAGACTACAATGAGCAGTTCTTC
>NA|TRBV29-1|TRBJ1-1|NA
CSVLNAGCGTEAFF
TGCAGCGTGTTAAACGCAGGGTGCGGAACTGAAGCTTTCTTT
>NA|TRBV2|TRBJ1-2|NA
CSSSAGGGGYTF
TGTTCCAGCAGTGCGGGGGGTGGCGGCTACACCTTC
>NA|TRBV2|TRBJ2-7|NA
CASSEAGRGSSYEQYF
TGTGCCAGCAGTGAAGCGGGACGGGGGAGCTCCTACGAGCAGTACTTC
>NA|TRBV6-5|TRBJ2-6|few
CASSRGTAGANVLTF
TGTGCCAGCTCCCGGGGTACCGCTGGGGCCAACGTCCTGACTTTC
>NA|TRBV30|TRBJ1-2|NA
CAWWQGSGYTF
TGTGCCTGGTGGCAGGGGTCTGGCTACACCTTC
>TRBD2|TRBV4-2|TRBJ2-1|NA
CASSPSGSSYNEQFF
TGTGCCAGCAGCCCGAGCGGGAGCTCCTACAATGAGCAGTTCTTC
>NA|TRBV4-1|TRBJ1-2|NA
CASSQVLDSYGYTF
TGCGCCAGCAGCCAAGTCCTCGACAGCTATGGCTACACCTTC
>TRBD1|TRBV7-9|TRBJ2-5|NA
CASSLQRGGSETQYF
TGTGCCAGCAGCTTACAAAGAGGGGGCTCGGAGACCCAGTACTTC
>NA|TRBV11-2|TRBJ2-7|NA
CASSHGPSYEQYF
TGTGCCAGCAGCCATGGGCCGTCCTACGAGCAGTACTTC
>NA|TRBV10-3|TRBJ2-7|NA
CAIEADSRGYEQYF
TGTGCCATCGAAGCCGACTCGCGGGGATACGAGCAGTACTTC
>TRBD2|TRBV5-4|TRBJ2-1|NA
CASSKGLAGDNEQFF
TGTGCCAGCAGCAAGGGACTAGCGGGAGACAATGAGCAGTTCTTC